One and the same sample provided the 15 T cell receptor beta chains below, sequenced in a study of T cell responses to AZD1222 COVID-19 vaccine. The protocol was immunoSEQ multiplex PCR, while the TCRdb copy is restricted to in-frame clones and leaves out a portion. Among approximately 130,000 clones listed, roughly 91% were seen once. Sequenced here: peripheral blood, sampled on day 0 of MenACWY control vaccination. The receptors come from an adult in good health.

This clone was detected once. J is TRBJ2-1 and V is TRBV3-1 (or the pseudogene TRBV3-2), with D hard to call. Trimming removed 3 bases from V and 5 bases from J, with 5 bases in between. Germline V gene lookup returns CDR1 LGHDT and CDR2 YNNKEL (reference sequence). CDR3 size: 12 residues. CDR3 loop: CASSHKHNEQFF. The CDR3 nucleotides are TGTGCCAGCAGCCATAAACACAATGAGCAGTTCTTC.

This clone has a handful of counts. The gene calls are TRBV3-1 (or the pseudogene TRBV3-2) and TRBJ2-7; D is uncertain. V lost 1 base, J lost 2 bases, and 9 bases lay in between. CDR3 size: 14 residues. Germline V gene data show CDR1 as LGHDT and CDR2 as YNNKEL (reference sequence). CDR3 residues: CASSQVDKTYEQYF. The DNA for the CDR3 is TGTGCCAGCAGCCAAGTCGACAAGACCTACGAGCAGTACTTC.

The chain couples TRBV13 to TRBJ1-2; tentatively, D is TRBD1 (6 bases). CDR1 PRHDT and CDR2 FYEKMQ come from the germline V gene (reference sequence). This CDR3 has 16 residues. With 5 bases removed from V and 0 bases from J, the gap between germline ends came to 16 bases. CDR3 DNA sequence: TGTGCCAGCAGCACCGGGACACCCTCTTCTAACTATGGCTACACCTTC. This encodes CASSTGTPSSNYGYTF.

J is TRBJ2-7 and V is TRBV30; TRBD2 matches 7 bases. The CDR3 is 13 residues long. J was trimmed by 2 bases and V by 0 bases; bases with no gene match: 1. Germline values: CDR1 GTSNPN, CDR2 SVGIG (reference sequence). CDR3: CAWSVGLAYEQYF. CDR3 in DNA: TGTGCCTGGAGTGTTGGACTAGCCTACGAGCAGTACTTC.

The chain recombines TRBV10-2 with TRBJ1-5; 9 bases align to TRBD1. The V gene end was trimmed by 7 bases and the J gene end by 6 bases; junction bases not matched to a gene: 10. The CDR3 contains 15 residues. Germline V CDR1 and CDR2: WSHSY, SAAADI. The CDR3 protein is CASNPGTGYFQPQHF. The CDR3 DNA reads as TGCGCCAGCAATCCCGGGACAGGGTATTTTCAGCCCCAGCATTTT.

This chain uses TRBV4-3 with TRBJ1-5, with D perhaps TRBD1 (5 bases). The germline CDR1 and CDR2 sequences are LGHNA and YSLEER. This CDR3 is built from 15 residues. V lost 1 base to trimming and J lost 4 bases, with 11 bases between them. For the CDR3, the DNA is TGCGCCAGCAGCCAAGTTGGCAGGGAAAATCAGCCCCAGCATTTT. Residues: CASSQVGRENQPQHF.

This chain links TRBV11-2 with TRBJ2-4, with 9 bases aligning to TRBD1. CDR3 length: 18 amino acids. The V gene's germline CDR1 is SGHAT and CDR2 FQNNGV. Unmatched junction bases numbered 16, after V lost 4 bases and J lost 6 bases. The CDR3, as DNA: TGTGCCAGCAGCTCCAGCCCTAAACAGGGGGCCGTCCGAAACATTCAGTACTTC. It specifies CASSSSPKQGAVRNIQYF.

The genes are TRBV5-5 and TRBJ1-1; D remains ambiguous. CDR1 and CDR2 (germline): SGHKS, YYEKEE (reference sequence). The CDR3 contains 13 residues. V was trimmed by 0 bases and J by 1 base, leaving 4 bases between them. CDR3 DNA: TGTGCCAGCAGCTTGGGGGGGAACACTGAAGCTTTCTTT. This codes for CASSLGGNTEAFF. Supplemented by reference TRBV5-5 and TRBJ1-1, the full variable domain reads DAGVTQSPTHLIKTRGQQVTLRCSPISGHKSVSWYQQVLGQGPQFIFQYYEKEERGRGNFPDRFSARQFPNYSSELNVNALLLGDSALYLCASSLGGNTEAFFGQGTRLTVV.

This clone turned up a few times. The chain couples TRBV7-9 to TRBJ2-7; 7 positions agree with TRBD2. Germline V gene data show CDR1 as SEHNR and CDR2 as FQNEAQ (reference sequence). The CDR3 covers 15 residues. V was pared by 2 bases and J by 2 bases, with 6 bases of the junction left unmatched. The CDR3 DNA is TGTGCCAGCAGCTTAACGCCTAGCGGTACCTACGAGCAGTACTTC. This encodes CASSLTPSGTYEQYF.

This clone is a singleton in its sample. This chain's CDR3 is CASSGRSASYNEQFF. The CDR3 DNA reads TGTGCCAGCTCAGGACGGAGTGCGTCCTACAATGAGCAGTTCTTC. J is TRBJ2-1 and V is TRBV25-1; no firm D call. The CDR3 contains 15 residues. Trimming removed 8 bases at V and 1 base at J, with 15 bases between. The germline gives CDR1 MGHDK, CDR2 SYGVNS. The full variable domain, in which reference TRBV25-1 and TRBJ2-1 provide the parts outside the CDR3, is EADIYQTPRYLVIGTGKKITLECSQTMGHDKMYWYQQDPGMELHLIHYSYGVNSTEKGDLSSESTVSRIRTEHFPLTLESARPSHTSQYLCASSGRSASYNEQFFGPGTRLTVL.

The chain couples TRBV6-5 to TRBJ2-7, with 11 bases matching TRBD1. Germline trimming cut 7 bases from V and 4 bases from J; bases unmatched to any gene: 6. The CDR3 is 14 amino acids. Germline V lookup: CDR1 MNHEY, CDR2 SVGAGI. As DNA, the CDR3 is TGTGCCAGCAATCCCGGACAGGGGGCATACGAGCAGTACTTC. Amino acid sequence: CASNPGQGAYEQYF.

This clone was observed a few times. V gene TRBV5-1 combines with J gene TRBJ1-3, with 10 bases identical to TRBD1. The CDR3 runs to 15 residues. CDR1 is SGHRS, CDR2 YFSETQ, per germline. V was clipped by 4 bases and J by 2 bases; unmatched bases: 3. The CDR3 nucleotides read TGCGCCAGCAGCAGGGGGACAGGGGCTGGAAACACCATATATTTT. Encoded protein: CASSRGTGAGNTIYF.

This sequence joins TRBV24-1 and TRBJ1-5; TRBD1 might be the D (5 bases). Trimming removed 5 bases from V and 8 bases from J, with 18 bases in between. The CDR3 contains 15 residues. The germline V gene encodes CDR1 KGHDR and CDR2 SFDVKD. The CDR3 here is CATSGDRSKSKPQHF. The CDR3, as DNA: TGTGCCACCAGTGGCGACAGATCTAAGAGTAAGCCCCAGCATTTT.

The CDR3 coding sequence is TGTGCCATCAGCGTAGAGAGTAGGGCCGAAGCTTTCTTT. As protein: CAISVESRAEAFF. V gene TRBV10-3 combines with J gene TRBJ1-1; D remains unclear. Trimming left V 6 bases short and J 8 bases short, with 16 bases between. The CDR3 is made up of 13 amino acids. Germline loops: CDR1 ENHRY, CDR2 SYGVKD.

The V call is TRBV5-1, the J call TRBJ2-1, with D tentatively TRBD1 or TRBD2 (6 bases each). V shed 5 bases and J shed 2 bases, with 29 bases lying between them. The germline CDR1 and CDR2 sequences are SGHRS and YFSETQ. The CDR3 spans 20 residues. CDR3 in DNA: TGCGCCAGCAGTTCGCGAGGAGGGCGGGACAACATTATAACCTACAATGAGCAGTTCTTC. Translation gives CASSSRGGRDNIITYNEQFF.